This T cell receptor (beta chain) was documented in a study of T cells in tuberculosis. Assay used: immunoSEQ multiplex PCR; TCRdb lists only in-frame clones, some missing. The data hold about 35,000 clones, with around 93% observed a single time. This clone was counted only a few times. The sequenced sample was PBMCs. The receptor's source is a donor aged 5-35 years with latent tuberculosis or without tuberculosis infection. Some clones in this sample may be carry-over from other donors' samples.

In DNA form, the CDR3 reads TGCGCCAGCAGTGAGGGCAGGACTGAAGCTTTCTTT. This codes for CASSEGRTEAFF. This chain uses TRBV10-1 with TRBJ1-1; D unclear. V gave up 2 bases and J gave up 5 bases, with 6 bases separating them. This CDR3 is built from 12 residues. Germline CDR1 and CDR2: WNHNN and SYGVQD (reference sequence).